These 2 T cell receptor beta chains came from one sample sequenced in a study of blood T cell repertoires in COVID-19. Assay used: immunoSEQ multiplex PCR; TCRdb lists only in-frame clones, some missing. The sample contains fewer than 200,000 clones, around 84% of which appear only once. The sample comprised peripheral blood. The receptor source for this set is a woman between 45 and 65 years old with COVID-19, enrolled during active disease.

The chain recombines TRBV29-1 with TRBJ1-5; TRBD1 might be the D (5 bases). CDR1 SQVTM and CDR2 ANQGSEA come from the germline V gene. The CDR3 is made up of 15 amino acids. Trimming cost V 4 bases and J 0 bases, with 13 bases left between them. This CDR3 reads CSVVRAYYSNQPQHF. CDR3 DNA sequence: TGCAGCGTTGTCAGGGCTTACTATAGCAATCAGCCCCAGCATTTT.

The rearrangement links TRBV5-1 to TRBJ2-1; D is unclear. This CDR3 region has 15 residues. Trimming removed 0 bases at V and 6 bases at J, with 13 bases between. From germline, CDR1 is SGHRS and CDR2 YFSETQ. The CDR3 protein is CASSLDRVVGNEQFF. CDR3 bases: TGCGCCAGCAGCTTGGATCGGGTTGTAGGCAATGAGCAGTTCTTC.